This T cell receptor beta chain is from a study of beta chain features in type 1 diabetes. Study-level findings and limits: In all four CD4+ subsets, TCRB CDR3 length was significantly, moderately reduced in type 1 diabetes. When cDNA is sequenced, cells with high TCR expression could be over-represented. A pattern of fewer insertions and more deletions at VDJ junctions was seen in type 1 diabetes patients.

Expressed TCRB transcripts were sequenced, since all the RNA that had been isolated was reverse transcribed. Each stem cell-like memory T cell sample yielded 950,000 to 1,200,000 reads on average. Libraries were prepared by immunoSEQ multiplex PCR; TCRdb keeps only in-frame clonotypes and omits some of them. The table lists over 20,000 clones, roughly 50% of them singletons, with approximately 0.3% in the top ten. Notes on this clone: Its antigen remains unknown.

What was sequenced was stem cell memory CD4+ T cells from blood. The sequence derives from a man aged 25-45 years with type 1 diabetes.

CDR3 coding DNA: TGTGCCAGTAGTACAGGCCGTCCTCGCAGGGCAACTAATGAAAAACTGTTTTTT. Translating gives CASSTGRPRRATNEKLFF. V and J are TRBV19 and TRBJ1-4; TRBD1 is a possible D gene (5 bases). This CDR3 spans 18 amino acids. V was pared by 4 bases and J by 0 bases, with 18 bases between. Germline V gives CDR1 LNHDA, CDR2 SQIVND (reference sequence).